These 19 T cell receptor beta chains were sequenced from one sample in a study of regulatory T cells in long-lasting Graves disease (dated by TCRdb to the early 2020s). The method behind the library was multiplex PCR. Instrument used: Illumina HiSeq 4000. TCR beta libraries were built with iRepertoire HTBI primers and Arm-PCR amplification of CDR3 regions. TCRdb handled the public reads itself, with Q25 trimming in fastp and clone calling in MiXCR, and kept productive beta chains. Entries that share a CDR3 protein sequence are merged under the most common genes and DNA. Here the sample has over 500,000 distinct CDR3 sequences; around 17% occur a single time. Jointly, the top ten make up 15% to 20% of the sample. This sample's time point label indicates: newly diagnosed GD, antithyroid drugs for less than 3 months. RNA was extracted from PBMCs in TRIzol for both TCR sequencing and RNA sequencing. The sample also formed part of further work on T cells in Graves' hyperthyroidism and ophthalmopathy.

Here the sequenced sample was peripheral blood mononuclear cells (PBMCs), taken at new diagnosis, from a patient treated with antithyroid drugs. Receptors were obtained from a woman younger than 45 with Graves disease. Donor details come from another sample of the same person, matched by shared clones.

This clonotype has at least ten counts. The CDR3 loop reads CASSEDRGLNTEAFF. CDR3 DNA: TGCGCCAGCAGCGAGGACAGGGGGCTGAACACTGAAGCTTTCTTT. The V gene is TRBV5-1, the J gene TRBJ1-1; TRBD1 matches 11 bases. With 4 bases clipped from V and 0 bases from J, the junction kept 2 bases outside the gene matches. CDR3 size: 15 residues. The germline V gene encodes CDR1 SGHRS and CDR2 YFSETQ.

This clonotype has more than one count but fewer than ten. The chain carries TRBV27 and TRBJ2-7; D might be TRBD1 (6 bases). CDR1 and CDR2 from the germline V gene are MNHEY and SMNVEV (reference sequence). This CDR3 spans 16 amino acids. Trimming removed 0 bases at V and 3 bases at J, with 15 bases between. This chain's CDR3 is CASSLSAGANSYEQYF. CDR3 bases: TGTGCCAGCAGTTTATCTGCAGGGGCGAATAGCTACGAGCAGTACTTC.

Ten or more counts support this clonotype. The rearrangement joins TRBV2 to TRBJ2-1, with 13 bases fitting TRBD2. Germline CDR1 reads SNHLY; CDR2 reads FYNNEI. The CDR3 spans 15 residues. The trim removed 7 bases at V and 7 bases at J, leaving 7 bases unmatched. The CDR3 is CASTRTSGSQNEQFF. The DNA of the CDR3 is TGTGCCAGCACCCGGACTAGCGGGAGTCAAAATGAGCAGTTCTTC.

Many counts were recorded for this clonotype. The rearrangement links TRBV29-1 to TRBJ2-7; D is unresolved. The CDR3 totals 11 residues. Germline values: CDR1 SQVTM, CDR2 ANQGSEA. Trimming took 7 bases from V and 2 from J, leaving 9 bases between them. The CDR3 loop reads CSAGPPYEQYF. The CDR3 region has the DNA TGCAGCGCTGGGCCCCCCTACGAGCAGTACTTC.

CDR3 in amino acids: CASSQYWTGSSYEQYF. The CDR3 bases are TGCGCCAGCAGCCAATACTGGACAGGGAGCTCCTACGAGCAGTACTTC. The rearrangement joins TRBV4-1 to TRBJ2-7, with 8 nucleotides matching TRBD1. The V and J ends lost 2 bases and 0 bases, in that order; junction bases with no gene match: 6. The CDR3 consists of 16 residues. The germline gives CDR1 MGHRA, CDR2 YSYEKL.

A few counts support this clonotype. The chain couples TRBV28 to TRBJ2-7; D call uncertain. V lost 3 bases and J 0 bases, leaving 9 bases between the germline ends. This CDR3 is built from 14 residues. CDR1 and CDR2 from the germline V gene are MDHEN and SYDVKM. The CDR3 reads CASSFRATSYEQYF. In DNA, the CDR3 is TGTGCCAGCAGTTTTCGGGCTACCTCCTACGAGCAGTACTTC.

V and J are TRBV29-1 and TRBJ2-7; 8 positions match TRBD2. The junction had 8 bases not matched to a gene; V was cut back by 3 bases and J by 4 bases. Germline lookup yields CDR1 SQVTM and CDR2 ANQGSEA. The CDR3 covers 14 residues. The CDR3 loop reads CSVEVASGRYEQYF. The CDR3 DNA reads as TGCAGCGTTGAGGTTGCTAGCGGGCGATACGAGCAGTACTTC.

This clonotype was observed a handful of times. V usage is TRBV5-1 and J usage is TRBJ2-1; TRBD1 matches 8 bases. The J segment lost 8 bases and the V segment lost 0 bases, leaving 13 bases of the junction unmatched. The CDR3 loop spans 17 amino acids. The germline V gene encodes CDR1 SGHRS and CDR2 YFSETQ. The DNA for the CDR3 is TGCGCCAGCAGCTTGGGCCGGGACAGGCCAGTTGGACATGAGCAGTTCTTC. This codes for CASSLGRDRPVGHEQFF. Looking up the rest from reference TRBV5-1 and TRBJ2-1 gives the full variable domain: KAGVTQTPRYLIKTRGQQVTLSCSPISGHRSVSWYQQTPGQGLQFLFEYFSETQRNKGNFPGRFSGRQFSNSRSEMNVSTLELGDSALYLCASSLGRDRPVGHEQFFGPGTRLTVL.

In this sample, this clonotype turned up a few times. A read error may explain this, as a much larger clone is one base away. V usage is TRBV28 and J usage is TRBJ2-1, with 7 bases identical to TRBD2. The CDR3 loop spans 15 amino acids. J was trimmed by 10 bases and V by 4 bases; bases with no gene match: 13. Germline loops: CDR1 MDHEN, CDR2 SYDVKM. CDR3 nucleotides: TGTGCCAGCAGTTCCACCGGGAGGCGGACCTACGAGCAGTTCTTC. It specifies CASSSTGRRTYEQFF.

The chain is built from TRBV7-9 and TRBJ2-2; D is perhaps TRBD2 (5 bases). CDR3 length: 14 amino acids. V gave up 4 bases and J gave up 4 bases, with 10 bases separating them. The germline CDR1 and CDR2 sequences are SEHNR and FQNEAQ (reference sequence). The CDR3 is CASSSIRGTGELFF. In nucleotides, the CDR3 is TGTGCCAGCAGCTCAATACGGGGCACCGGGGAGCTGTTTTTT.

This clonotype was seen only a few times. CDR3 DNA: TGTGCCAGCAGCCAAGCGGGAGGGCTTGGTACCTACGAGCAGTACTTC. This encodes CASSQAGGLGTYEQYF. The chain couples TRBV3-1 to TRBJ2-7; 8 nucleotides align to TRBD2. Germline V gives CDR1 LGHDT, CDR2 YNNKEL (reference sequence). This CDR3 has 16 residues. J gave up 2 bases and V 1 base, and 7 bases lay outside the gene matches.

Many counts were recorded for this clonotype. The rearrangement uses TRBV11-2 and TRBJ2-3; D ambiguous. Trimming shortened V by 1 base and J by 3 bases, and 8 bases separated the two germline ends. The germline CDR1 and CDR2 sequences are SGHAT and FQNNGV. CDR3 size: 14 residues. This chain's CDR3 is CASSLVFETDTQYF. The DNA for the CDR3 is TGTGCCAGCAGCTTAGTCTTTGAGACAGATACGCAGTATTTT.

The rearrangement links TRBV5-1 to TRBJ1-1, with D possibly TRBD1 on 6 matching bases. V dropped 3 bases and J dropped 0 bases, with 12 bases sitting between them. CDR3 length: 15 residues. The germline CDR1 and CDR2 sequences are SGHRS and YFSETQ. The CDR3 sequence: CASSSKQGMNTEAFF. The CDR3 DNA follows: TGCGCCAGCAGCTCAAAACAGGGAATGAACACTGAAGCTTTCTTT.

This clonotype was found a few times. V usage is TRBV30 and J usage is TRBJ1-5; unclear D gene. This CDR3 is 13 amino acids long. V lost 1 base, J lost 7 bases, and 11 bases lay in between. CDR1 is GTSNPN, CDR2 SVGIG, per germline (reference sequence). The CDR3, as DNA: TGTGCCTGGAGTGGTAGGGTAGGGCAGCCCCAGCATTTT. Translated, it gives CAWSGRVGQPQHF.

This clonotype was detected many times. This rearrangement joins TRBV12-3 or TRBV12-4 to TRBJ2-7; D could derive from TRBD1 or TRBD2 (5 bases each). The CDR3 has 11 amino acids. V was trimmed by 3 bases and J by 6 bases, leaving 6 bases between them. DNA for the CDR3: TGTGCCAGCAGTTTCGGGGCCGAGCAGTACTTC. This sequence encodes CASSFGAEQYF.

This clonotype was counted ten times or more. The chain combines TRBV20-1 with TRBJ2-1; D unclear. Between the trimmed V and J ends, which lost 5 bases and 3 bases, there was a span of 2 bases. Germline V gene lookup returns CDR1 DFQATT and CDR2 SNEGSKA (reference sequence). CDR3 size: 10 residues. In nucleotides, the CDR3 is TGCAGTGCTCACTACAATGAGCAGTTCTTC. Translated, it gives CSAHYNEQFF.

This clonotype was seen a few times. The CDR3 DNA follows: TGCAGTGCTAGAATAAAGAGGGCCTACGAGCAGTACTTC. This gives the protein CSARIKRAYEQYF. This chain joins TRBV20-1 and TRBJ2-7; perhaps TRBD2 as D (5 bases). V was trimmed by 2 bases and J by 2 bases, leaving 10 bases between them. Looked up from germline, CDR1 is DFQATT and CDR2 is SNEGSKA (reference sequence). The length of the CDR3 is 13 residues.

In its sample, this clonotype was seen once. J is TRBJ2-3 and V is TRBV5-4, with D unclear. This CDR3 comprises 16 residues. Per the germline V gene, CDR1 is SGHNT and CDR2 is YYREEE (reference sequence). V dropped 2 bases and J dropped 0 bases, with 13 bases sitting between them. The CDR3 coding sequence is TGTGCCAGCAGCTTAAATGCGAGGACGAGCACAGATACGCAGTATTTT. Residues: CASSLNARTSTDTQYF.

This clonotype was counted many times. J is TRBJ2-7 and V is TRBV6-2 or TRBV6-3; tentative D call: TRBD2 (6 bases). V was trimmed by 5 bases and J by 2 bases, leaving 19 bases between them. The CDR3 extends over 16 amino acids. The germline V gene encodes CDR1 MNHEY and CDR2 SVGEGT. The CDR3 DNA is TGTGCCAGCAGTAGTCTCCCGGGACGGGGGACCTACGAGCAGTACTTC. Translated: CASSSLPGRGTYEQYF.